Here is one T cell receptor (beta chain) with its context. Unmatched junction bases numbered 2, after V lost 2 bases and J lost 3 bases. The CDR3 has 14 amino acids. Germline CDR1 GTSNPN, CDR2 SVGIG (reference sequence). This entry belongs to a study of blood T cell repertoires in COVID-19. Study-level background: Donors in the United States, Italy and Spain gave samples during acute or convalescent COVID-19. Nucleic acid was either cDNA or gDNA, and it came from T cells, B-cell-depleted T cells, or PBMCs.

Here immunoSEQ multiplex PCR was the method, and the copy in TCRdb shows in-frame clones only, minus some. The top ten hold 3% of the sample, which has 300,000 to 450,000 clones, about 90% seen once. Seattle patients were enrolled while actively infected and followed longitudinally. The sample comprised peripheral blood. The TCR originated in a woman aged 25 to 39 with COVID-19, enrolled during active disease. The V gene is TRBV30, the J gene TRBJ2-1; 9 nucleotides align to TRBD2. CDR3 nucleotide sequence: TGTGCCTGGAGTAGCGGGAGGATCTACAATGAGCAGTTCTTC. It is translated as CAWSSGRIYNEQFF.